This T cell receptor beta chain was recovered during a study of blood T cell repertoires in COVID-19 (dated by TCRdb to about 2020). Notes on the research overall: Collaborator samples came from the United States, Italy and Spain and covered acute and convalescent phases of COVID-19. Samples came from the ongoing ImmuneRACE study (first 160 participants) plus 1,254 subjects from 6 global collaborators. The repertoires were released in a freely available public database meant as a resource for research on the immune response to SARS-CoV-2. The sample metadata nearly always contained a de-identified subject ID, COVID-19 status, age in years and sex. Subjects who had been exposed to COVID-19, were actively infected with it, or had recovered from it provided the deeply sampled blood TCRbeta repertoires that made up the dataset. The prospective study material was composed of cDNA or gDNA derived from T cells, B-cell-depleted T cells, or PBMCs. Where available, HLA class I and class II types were obtained from metadata supplied by the sample provider rather than from assay-based typing.

Study-level results and caveats: Clinical and demographic metadata were provided uncurated, with the amount varying by source and participant.

V loses 6 bases of germline sequence and J loses 5 bases, and the interval between the two ends is 10 bases. Counted from cysteine to phenylalanine, this CDR3 has 11 amino acids. The DNA shown is the 33-base CDR3, in frame from base 1. Taken from the germline V gene (reference sequence), the CDR1 and CDR2 loops are DFQATT and SNEGSKA. TCRbeta CDR3 regions were amplified from genomic DNA using the immunoSEQ Assay, a bias-controlled multiplex PCR. Processing in the source paper ran as follows. Within the assay, amplification of reference gene primers was used to estimate how many nucleated cells each sample contained. Sequence reads were collapsed and filtered to measure the absolute abundance of every unique TCRbeta CDR3 rearrangement. For each sample, productive Simpson clonality was calculated as the square root of Simpson's diversity index across productive rearrangements. Entries here come from immuneACCESS through TCRdb and include only in-frame sequences with V and J called. Some clones fail to appear in such tables; in the studies checked, an unresolved V gene covers under half of the shortfall, and the cause of the remainder is unknown. The DNA gave D and trimming, while V, J and clone size come from that table. The table for this sample lists 90,000 to 150,000 clones; around 85% of them were counted only once. The biggest ten clones account for 7.9% of the sample.

Samples from volunteer blood donors who had recovered from COVID-19 were contributed by a second Seattle source. The collaborating institutions used their own protocols to collect whole blood in K2EDTA tubes. For TCRbeta analysis, collaborators shipped samples as frozen whole blood, isolated PBMCs, or DNA extracted from either of those sample types. Concerning this clone: The specificity of this receptor is unknown. Base qualities are not provided; no much larger clone lies one nucleotide away.

Sequences were obtained from peripheral blood. The TCR originated in a man between 65 and 85 years old who had recovered from COVID-19. This receptor chain uses TRBV20-1 and TRBJ1-1, with the D gene too uncertain to name. The DNA sequence reads TGCAGTGCCTGGGCCCGGACTGAAGCTTTCTTT. This codes for CSAWARTEAFF.